This T cell receptor (beta chain) was sequenced in a study of T cell repertoires in cytomegalovirus infection. Study as a whole: Public TCR beta signatures marked donors with CMV infection and the matching HLA. The study's findings and limits: Individuals carrying CMV plus the relevant HLA were identified by cumulative frequency of public TCR beta families. The ex vivo response was dominated by HLA-C-restricted CMV-specific TCR beta clonotypes.

This clonotype occurred a few times. What it recognizes is unknown. V dropped 1 base and J dropped 10 bases, with 10 bases sitting between them. CDR3 length equals 12 residues. MiXCR, run by TCRdb on the reads, gives a single entry per CDR3 protein. The data contain about 830,000 distinct CDR3 sequences, 32% of them singletons. This receptor was taken from a human donor in good health (CMV status not recorded). Some clones in this sample may be carry-over from other donors' samples. Sample: cultured CD8+ T cells from PBMCs, taken from culture after CMV antigen stimulation. The J gene is TRBJ1-1, the V gene TRBV12-3 or TRBV12-4, with unresolved D. The CDR3 sequence: CASSLGPHGAFF. The CDR3 DNA reads TGTGCCAGCAGTTTAGGGCCCCACGGAGCTTTCTTT.